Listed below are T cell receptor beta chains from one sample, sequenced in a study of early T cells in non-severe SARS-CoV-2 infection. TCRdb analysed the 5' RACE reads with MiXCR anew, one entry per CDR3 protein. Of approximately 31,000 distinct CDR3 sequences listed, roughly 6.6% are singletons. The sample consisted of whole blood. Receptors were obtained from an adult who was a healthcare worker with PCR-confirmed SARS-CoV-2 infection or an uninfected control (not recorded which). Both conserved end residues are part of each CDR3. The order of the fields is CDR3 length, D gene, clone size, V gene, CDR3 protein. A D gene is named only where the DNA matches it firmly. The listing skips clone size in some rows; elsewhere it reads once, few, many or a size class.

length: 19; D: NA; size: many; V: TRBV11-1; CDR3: CASKNDSMNWPQGSYEQYF
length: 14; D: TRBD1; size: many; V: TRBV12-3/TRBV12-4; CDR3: CASSFGDRNQPQHF
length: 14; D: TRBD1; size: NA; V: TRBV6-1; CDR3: CASTRTGSTDTQYF
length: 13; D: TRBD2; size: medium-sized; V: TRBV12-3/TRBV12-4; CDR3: CASSPGLAGEQFF
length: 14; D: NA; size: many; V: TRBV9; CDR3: CASSVVTGANVLTF
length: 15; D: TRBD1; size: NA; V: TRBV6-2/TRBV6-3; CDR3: CASSYDRGFRDEQFF
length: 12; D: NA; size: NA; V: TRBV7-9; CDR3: CASSTYSYEQYF
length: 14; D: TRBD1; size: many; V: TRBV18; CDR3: CASSSQGVGTEVFF
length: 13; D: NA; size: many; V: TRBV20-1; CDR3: CSARILDSSGCTF
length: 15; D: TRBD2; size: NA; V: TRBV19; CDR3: CASRRASGRTGELFF
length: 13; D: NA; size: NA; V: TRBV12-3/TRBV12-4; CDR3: CASSLKQEHGYTF
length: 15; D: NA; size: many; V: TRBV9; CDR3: CASSVGSTSHGEAFF
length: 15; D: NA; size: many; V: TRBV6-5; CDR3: CASSYGEDSGNTIYF
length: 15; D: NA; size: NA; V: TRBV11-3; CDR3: CASSPPGHNYNEQFF
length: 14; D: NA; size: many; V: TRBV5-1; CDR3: CASSLGQSTGELFF
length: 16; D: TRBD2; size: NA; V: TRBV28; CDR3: CASRLAGGPVTYEQYF
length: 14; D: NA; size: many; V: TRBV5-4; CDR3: CASSPPYSTDTQYF
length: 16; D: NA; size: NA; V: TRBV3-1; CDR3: CASSLPGVAGANVLTF
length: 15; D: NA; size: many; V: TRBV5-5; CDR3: CASSLAPQHSYEQYF
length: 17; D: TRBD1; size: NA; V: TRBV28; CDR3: CASSVQGTKSSGNTIYF